Below, 5 T cell receptor beta chains from the same sample are listed, as sequenced in a study of PD-1 blockade in classical Hodgkin lymphoma. Time point specified: cycle 4 day 1 (C4D1), after about 6 weeks of nivolumab. All trial patients relapsed after autologous stem cell transplantation. Some clones are missing from TCRdb's copy, which holds only in-frame ones; the method was immunoSEQ multiplex PCR. Among almost 20,000 clones, around three quarters were seen once, and the ten largest hold 40%. Sequencing used peripheral blood mononuclear cells (PBMCs), obtained before the fourth cycle of nivolumab. The receptor source for this set is a human donor with classical Hodgkin lymphoma.

The rearrangement joins TRBV30 to TRBJ1-1, with D possibly TRBD1 on 6 matching bases. V was trimmed by 3 bases and J by 8 bases, leaving 10 bases between them. This CDR3 region has 11 residues. CDR1 GTSNPN and CDR2 SVGIG come from the germline V gene (reference sequence). The CDR3 DNA follows: TGTGCCTGGAGGGGGGGGACAGAAGCTTTCTTT. Encoded protein: CAWRGGTEAFF. Full variable domain (outside the CDR3, taken from reference TRBV30 and TRBJ1-1): SQTIHQWPATLVQPVGSPLSLECTVEGTSNPNLYWYRQAAGRGLQLLFYSVGIGQISSEVPQNLSASRPQDRQFILSSKKLLLSDSGFYLCAWRGGTEAFFGQGTRLTVV.

The chain recombines TRBV10-3 with TRBJ1-1; the match to TRBD1 covers 8 bases. Trimming cost V 7 bases and J 1 base; bases outside gene matches: 5. CDR1 ENHRY and CDR2 SYGVKD come from the germline V gene. This CDR3 is 14 amino acids long. The CDR3 DNA reads as TGTGCCATCAAGGAGGGGACAGGGAACACTGAAGCTTTCTTT. It translates to CAIKEGTGNTEAFF.

This clone has just a few counts. CDR3 amino acids: CASSHRQTYEQYF. CDR3 DNA sequence: TGTGCCAGCTCACACCGACAGACCTACGAGCAGTACTTC. The V and J genes are TRBV18 and TRBJ2-7; D perhaps matches TRBD1 (5 bases). The germline CDR1 and CDR2 sequences are KGHSH and LQKENI. This CDR3 contains 13 residues. V lost 4 bases to trimming and J lost 2 bases, with 9 bases between them.

The genes are TRBV6-1 and TRBJ2-2, with D perhaps matching TRBD1 (5 bases). The CDR3 contains 12 residues. Germline CDR1 reads MNHNS; CDR2 reads SASEGT. Trimming pared 6 bases from V and 8 bases from J, leaving 10 bases between. CDR3 amino acids: CASRPGNGELFF. The DNA for the CDR3 is TGTGCCAGCAGGCCAGGGAATGGGGAGCTGTTTTTT.

CDR3 sequence reads: CASGSSGITYTF. CDR3 DNA sequence: TGTGCCAGCGGGAGTTCCGGGATAACCTACACCTTC. The gene calls are TRBV7-3 and TRBJ1-2; D is unclear. CDR3 length: 12 amino acids. V lost 8 bases and J lost 10, with 17 bases in between. The germline V gene has CDR1 SGHTA and CDR2 FQGTGA.